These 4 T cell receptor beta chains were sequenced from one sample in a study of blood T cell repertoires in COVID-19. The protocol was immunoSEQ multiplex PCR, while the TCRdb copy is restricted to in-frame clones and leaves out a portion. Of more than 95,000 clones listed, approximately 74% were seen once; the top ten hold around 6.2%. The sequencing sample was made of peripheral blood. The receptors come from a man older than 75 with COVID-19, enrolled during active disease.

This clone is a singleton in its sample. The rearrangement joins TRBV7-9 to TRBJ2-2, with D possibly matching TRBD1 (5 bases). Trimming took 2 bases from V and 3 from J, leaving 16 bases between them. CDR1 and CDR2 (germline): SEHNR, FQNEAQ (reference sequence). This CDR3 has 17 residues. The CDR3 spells CASSLIPGRVYTGELFF. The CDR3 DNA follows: TGTGCCAGCAGCTTAATCCCCGGCAGGGTATACACCGGGGAGCTGTTTTTT.

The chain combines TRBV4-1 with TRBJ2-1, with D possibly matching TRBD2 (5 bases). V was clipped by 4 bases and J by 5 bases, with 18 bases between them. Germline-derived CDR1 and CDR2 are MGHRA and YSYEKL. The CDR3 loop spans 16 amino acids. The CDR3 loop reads CASSPLAGAEHNEQFF. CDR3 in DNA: TGCGCCAGCAGCCCTTTAGCCGGAGCGGAACACAATGAGCAGTTCTTC.

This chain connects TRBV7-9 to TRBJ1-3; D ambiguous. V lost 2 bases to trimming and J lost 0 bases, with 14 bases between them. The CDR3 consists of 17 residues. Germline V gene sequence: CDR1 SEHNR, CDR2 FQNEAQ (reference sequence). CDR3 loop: CASSLPGGQTSGNTIYF. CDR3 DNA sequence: TGTGCCAGCAGCTTACCTGGAGGGCAGACCTCTGGAAACACCATATATTTT. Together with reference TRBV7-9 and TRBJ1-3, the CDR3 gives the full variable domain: DTGVSQNPRHKITKRGQNVTFRCDPISEHNRLYWYRQTLGQGPEFLTYFQNEAQLEKSRLLSDRFSAERPKGSFSTLEIQRTEQGDSAMYLCASSLPGGQTSGNTIYFGEGSWLTVV.

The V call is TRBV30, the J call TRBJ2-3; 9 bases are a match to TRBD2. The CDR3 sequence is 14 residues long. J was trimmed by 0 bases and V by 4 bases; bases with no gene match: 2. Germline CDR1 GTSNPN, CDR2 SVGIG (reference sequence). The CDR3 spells CAWTSGTSTDTQYF. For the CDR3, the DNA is TGTGCCTGGACTAGCGGGACTAGCACAGATACGCAGTATTTT.